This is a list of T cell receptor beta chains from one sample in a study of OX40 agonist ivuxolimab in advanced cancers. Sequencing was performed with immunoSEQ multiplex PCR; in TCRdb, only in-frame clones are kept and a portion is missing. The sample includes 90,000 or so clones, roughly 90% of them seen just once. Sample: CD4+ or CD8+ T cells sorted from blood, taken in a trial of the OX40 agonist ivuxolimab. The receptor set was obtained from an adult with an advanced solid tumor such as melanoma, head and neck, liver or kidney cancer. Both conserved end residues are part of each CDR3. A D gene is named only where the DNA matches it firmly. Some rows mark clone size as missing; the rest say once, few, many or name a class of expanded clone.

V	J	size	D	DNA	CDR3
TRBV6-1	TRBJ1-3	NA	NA	TGTGCCAGCAGTGATCTGTCGGAAAATACCATATATTTT	CASSDLSENTIYF
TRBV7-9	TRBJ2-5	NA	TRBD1	TGTGCCAGCAGCTTGGGGACAGCTGGAGAGACCCAGTACTTC	CASSLGTAGETQYF
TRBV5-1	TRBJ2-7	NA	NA	TGCGCCAGCAGCTTGGTCGGGGGCTACGAGCAGTACTTC	CASSLVGGYEQYF
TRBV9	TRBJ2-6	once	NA	TGTGCCAGCAGCGTACAGGGTAGTGGGGCCAACGTCCTGACTTTC	CASSVQGSGANVLTF
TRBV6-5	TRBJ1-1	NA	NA	TGTGCCAGCAGGCCAGGGACATACATGAACACTGAAGCTTTCTTT	CASRPGTYMNTEAFF
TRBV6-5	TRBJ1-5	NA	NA	TGTGCCAGCAGTTACTCAGCAGGGAGTCAGCCCCAGCATTTT	CASSYSAGSQPQHF
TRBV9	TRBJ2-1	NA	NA	TGTGCCAGCAGCCCCAGTCAGGTACAGGGACCCTCCTACAATGAGCAGTTCTTC	CASSPSQVQGPSYNEQFF
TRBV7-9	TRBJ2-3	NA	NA	TGTGCCAGCAGCTTATCAGGGTCCGGCACAGATACGCAGTATTTT	CASSLSGSGTDTQYF
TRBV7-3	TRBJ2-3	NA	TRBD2	TGTGCCAGCAGCTTAGGGCTAGCGGGGGGCACAGATACGCAGTATTTT	CASSLGLAGGTDTQYF
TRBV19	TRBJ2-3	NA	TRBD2	TGTGCCAGTAGTAGATGGATAGCGGGCGGGTCAGATACGCAGTATTTT	CASSRWIAGGSDTQYF
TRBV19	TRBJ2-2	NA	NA	TGTGCCAGTAATCAGCAGGCGGCGAACACCGGGGAGCTGTTTTTT	CASNQQAANTGELFF
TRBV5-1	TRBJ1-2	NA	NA	TGCGCCAGCAGCTTACAGGGCGTCGACTATGGCTACACCTTC	CASSLQGVDYGYTF
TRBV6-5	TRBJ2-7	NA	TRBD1	TGTGCCAGCAGTGACAGGGGAGAGCAGTACTTC	CASSDRGEQYF
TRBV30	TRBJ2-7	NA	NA	TGTGCCTTCAGCCTGGGGTTCTACGAGCAGTACTTC	CAFSLGFYEQYF
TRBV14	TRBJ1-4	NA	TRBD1	TGTGCCAGCAGCCCGAGCCGGGACAGCCCGACGGGTGAAAAACTGTTTTTT	CASSPSRDSPTGEKLFF
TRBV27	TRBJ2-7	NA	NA	TGTGCCAGCAGTTTGGACATAAGACGCGAGCAGTACTTC	CASSLDIRREQYF
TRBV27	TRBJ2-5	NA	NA	TGTGCCAGCAGTCCCGACCACCCGGGGACCCAGTACTTC	CASSPDHPGTQYF
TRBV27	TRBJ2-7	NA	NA	TGTGCCAGCAGTTTTTTGGGCGAGCAGTACTTC	CASSFLGEQYF
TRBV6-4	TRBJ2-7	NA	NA	TGTGCCAGCATGGTAGGGCGGGATCTCTACGAGCAGTACTTC	CASMVGRDLYEQYF
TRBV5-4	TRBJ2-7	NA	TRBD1	TGTGCCAGCAGCGCAAACAGGGGGGTCTACGAGCAGTACTTC	CASSANRGVYEQYF
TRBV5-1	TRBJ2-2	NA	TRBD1	TGCGCCAGCAGCCCACAGGGGCCAGCGGTGAACACCGGGGAGCTGTTTTTT	CASSPQGPAVNTGELFF
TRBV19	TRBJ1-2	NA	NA	TGTGCCAGTAGTATAGGATGGGACGGAAGGGTCGGTGGCTACACCTTC	CASSIGWDGRVGGYTF
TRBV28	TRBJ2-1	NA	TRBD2	TGTGCCAGCAGGCGGACTAGCGGGTACAATGAGCAGTTCTTC	CASRRTSGYNEQFF
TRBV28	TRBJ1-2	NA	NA	TGTGCCAGCAGTTTACTGGACTTCGTTTCCTTC	CASSLLDFVSF
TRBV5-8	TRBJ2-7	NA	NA	TGTGCCAGCAGCCAGCCAGGGGGGCAGCGGGAGCAGTACTTC	CASSQPGGQREQYF
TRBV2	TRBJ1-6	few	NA	TGTGCCAGCAGTGAAGGGTTTTCACCCCTCCACTTT	CASSEGFSPLHF
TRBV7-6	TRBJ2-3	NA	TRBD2	TGTGCCTCGGGACTAGCGGGGCCAACAGATACGCAGTATTTT	CASGLAGPTDTQYF
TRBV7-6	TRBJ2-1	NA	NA	TGTGCCAGCAGCCCCGGGGTATTCAGTGAGCAGTTCTTC	CASSPGVFSEQFF
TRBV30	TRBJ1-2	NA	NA	TGTGCCTGGAGTGGACAGTTTAACTATGGCTACACCTTC	CAWSGQFNYGYTF
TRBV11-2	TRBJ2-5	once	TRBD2	TGTGCCAGCAGCCCGAGGACTAGCGGCCAAGAGACCCAGTACTTC	CASSPRTSGQETQYF
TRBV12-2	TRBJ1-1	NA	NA	TGTGCAAGTCGCCAAGAATGTAGGGGGAGGACTGAAGCTTTCTTT	CASRQECRGRTEAFF
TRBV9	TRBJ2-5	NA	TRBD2	TGTGCCAGCAGCGCGACACTAGCGACTGAGACCCAGTACTTC	CASSATLATETQYF
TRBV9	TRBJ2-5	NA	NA	TGTGCCAGCAGCGTAGGGAGTGTGGAGACCCAGTACTTC	CASSVGSVETQYF
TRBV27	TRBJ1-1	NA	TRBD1	TGTGCCAGCAGTTGGGGACAGGGGGCGTCCACTGAAGCTTTCTTT	CASSWGQGASTEAFF
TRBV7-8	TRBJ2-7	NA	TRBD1	TGTGCCAGCAGCGCAGACAGGGGACGAAGTTACGAGCAGTACTTC	CASSADRGRSYEQYF
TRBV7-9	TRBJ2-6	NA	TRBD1	TGTGCCAGCAGCTTGGGACAGGGGAGAACTGGGGCCAACGTCCTGACTTTC	CASSLGQGRTGANVLTF
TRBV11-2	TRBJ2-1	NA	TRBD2	TGTGCCAGCAGCTCGATACAAGGACTAGCCCACAATGAGCAGTTCTTC	CASSSIQGLAHNEQFF
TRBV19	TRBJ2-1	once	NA	TGTGCCTCCCATGCTAGGAATCATGAGCAGTTCTTC	CASHARNHEQFF
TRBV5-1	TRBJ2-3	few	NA	TGCGCCAGCAGCTTGGGGCCCACAGATACGCAGTATTTT	CASSLGPTDTQYF
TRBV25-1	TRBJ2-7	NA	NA	TGTGCCAGCAGTGACCCCACCAGGGGCCGTCGGGACGAGCAGTACTTC	CASSDPTRGRRDEQYF
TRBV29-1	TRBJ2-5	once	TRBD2	TGCAGCGTATTACGGACTAGCGGGTACCAAGAGACCCAGTACTTC	CSVLRTSGYQETQYF
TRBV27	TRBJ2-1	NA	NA	TGTGCCAGCAGTTTTCTCAATAGTCGCTCCTACAATGAGCAGTTCTTC	CASSFLNSRSYNEQFF
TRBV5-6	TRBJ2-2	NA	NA	TGTGCCAGCAGCTTGGGCAGGGCTGGGGAGCTGTTTTTT	CASSLGRAGELFF
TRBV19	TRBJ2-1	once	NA	TGTGCCAGTAGTCGCACCCTACTAGCAGGTGAGCAGTTCTTC	CASSRTLLAGEQFF
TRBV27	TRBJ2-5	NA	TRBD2	TGTGCCAGCAGTTCCCGACTAGCGGGAGGGCATGAGACCCAGTACTTC	CASSSRLAGGHETQYF
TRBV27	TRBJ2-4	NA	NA	TGTGCCAGCAGAGCGACCGGGACACAAGAGTACTTC	CASRATGTQEYF
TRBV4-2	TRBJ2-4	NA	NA	TGTGCCAGCAGCCAAGACTGGGCTAGCCTTGCAAACATTCAGTACTTC	CASSQDWASLANIQYF
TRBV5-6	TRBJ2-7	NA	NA	TGTGCCAGCAGTTCCTATGAGGAGCAGTACTTC	CASSSYEEQYF
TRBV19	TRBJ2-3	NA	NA	TGTGCCAGTAGGGGGGCACCGGGATATACGCAGTATTTT	CASRGAPGYTQYF
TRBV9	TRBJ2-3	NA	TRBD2	TGTGCCAGCAGCGCCCGACTAGCGGCAGATACGCAGTATTTT	CASSARLAADTQYF
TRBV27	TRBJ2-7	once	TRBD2	TGTGCCAGCAGTTCGGGACTAGCGGGGACCCACGAGCAGTACTTC	CASSSGLAGTHEQYF
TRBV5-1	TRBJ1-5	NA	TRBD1	TGCGCCAGCAGCCCCGGGACAGATAGCAATCAGCCCCAGCATTTT	CASSPGTDSNQPQHF
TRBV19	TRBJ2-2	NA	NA	TGTGCCAGTAGTATTGGATGGGGGACTAACACCGGGGAGCTGTTTTTT	CASSIGWGTNTGELFF
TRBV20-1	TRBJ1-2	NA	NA	TGCAGTGCTAAAAAATCTGTTGGCTACACCTTC	CSAKKSVGYTF
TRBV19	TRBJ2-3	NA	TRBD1	TGTGCCAGTAGCCCCGGACAGGGGGCAGATACGCAGTATTTT	CASSPGQGADTQYF